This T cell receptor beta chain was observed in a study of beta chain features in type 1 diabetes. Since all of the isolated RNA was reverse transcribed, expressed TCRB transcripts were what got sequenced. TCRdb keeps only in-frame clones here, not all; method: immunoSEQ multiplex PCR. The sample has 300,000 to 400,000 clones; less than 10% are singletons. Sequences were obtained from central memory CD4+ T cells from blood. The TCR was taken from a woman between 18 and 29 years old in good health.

The DNA for the CDR3 is TGTGCCAGCAGCTTAGGGACTAGCGGGAGTGAGACCCAGTACTTC. This codes for CASSLGTSGSETQYF. This chain joins TRBV11-2 and TRBJ2-5, with 13 nucleotides matching TRBD2. The CDR3 covers 15 residues. Trimming cost V 1 base and J 5 bases; bases outside gene matches: 1. Germline CDR1 SGHAT, CDR2 FQNNGV.